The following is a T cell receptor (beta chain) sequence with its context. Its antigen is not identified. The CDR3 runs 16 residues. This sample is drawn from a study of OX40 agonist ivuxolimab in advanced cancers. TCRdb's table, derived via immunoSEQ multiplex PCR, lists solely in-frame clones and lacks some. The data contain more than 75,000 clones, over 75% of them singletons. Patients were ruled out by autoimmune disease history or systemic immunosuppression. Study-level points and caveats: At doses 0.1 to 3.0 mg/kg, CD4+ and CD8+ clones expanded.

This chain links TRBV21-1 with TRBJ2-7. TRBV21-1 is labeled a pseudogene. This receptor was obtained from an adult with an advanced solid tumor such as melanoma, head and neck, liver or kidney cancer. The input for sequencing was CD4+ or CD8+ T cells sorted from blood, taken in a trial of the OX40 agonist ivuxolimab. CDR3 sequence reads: CASSRGKTQSSYEQYF. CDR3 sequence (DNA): TGTGCCAGCAGCCGCGGCAAGACACAAAGCTCCTACGAGCAGTACTTC.